Below, 11 T cell receptor beta chains from the same sample are listed, as sequenced in a study of blood T cells in healthy people across ages (dated by TCRdb to between 2015 and 2017). Libraries were made using 5' RACE. TCRdb names Illumina HiSeq 2500 as the instrument used. A second about 7 to 12 cycle PCR used a sample-barcoded 5' primer and a J-beta primer mix. In-frame beta chains were kept once TCRdb had trimmed the public reads at Q25 with fastp and called clones with MiXCR. Every CDR3 protein is listed once, alongside the most common genes and DNA of its rows. The table for this sample lists about 930,000 distinct CDR3 sequences; 25% to 30% of them were counted only once. Together, the top ten hold 10% to 13% of the sample. These data also formed part of another study, on T cells of mothers and their children.

The sample comprised blood. All receptors come from a woman between 35 and 50 years old in good health.

CDR3 DNA: TGCAGTGCTAGAGTCCCCAACTCCTATAATTCACCCCTCCACTTT. Amino acid sequence: CSARVPNSYNSPLHF. The chain links TRBV20-1 to TRBJ1-6; the D is unclear. From germline, CDR1 is DFQATT and CDR2 SNEGSKA (reference sequence). V lost 1 base and J lost 0, with 7 bases in between. This CDR3 has 15 residues.

The V gene is TRBV10-3, the J gene TRBJ1-1; D is possibly TRBD1 (5 bases). Germline CDR1 ENHRY, CDR2 SYGVKD. The CDR3 runs to 15 residues. Trimming cost V 0 bases and J 4 bases, with 12 bases left between them. The CDR3 region has the DNA TGTGCCATCAGTGAGTCGATTTCGAGGGGCACTGAAGCTTTCTTT. This codes for CAISESISRGTEAFF.

This CDR3 reads CASSTTGSAEKLFF. The CDR3 nucleotides read TGTGCCAGCAGCACTACAGGGAGCGCTGAAAAACTGTTTTTT. This sequence joins TRBV5-4 and TRBJ1-4; possible D gene TRBD1, 6 bases. Trimming stripped 4 bases from V and 7 bases from J, with 14 bases between. There are 14 residues in the CDR3. CDR1 SGHNT and CDR2 YYREEE come from the germline V gene (reference sequence).

The chain carries TRBV29-1 and TRBJ1-5; D may be TRBD1 (5 bases). This CDR3 contains 12 residues. Germline V gene data show CDR1 as SQVTM and CDR2 as ANQGSEA. V shed 6 bases and J shed 4 bases, with 10 bases lying between them. The CDR3 here is CSVGGQNQPQHF. As DNA, the CDR3 is TGCAGCGTGGGGGGTCAAAATCAGCCCCAGCATTTT.

V usage is TRBV7-2 and J usage is TRBJ2-1, with 14 bases lining up with TRBD2. Germline CDR1 and CDR2: SGHTA and FQGNSA. CDR3 length: 15 amino acids. V shed 6 bases and J 6 bases; nucleotides not matched to a gene: 4. This CDR3 is CASRAGTSGSNEQFF. The CDR3 coding sequence is TGTGCCAGCAGAGCAGGGACTAGCGGGAGCAATGAGCAGTTCTTC.

This clonotype was seen a single time. The chain carries TRBV28 and TRBJ1-1; a possible D gene is TRBD1 (5 bases). Deletions cut 3 bases from V and 7 bases from J, with 18 bases between. The CDR3 covers 15 residues. Germline CDR1 and CDR2: MDHEN and SYDVKM. CDR3 residues: CASSLGTESYYEAFF. In nucleotides, the CDR3 is TGTGCCAGCAGTTTGGGGACGGAGAGCTACTATGAAGCTTTCTTT.

This chain uses TRBV20-1 with TRBJ2-7, with D perhaps matching TRBD2 (6 bases). The CDR3 is made up of 13 amino acids. Per germline, CDR1 DFQATT and CDR2 SNEGSKA (reference sequence). V lost 6 bases, J lost 3 bases, and 15 bases lay in between. In DNA, the CDR3 is TGCAGTGCCCCCCTCCCCGGGGGCTACGAGCAGTACTTC. It translates to CSAPLPGGYEQYF.

This clonotype was picked up a small number of times. The chain recombines TRBV29-1 with TRBJ2-7, with D possibly TRBD1 on 5 matching bases. Germline values: CDR1 SQVTM, CDR2 ANQGSEA. V was trimmed by 6 bases and J by 2 bases, leaving 14 bases between them. This CDR3 contains 13 residues. For the CDR3, the DNA is TGCAGCGTCGGATCTACAGGTCCCTACGAGCAGTACTTC. Translating gives CSVGSTGPYEQYF.

The chain is built from TRBV5-1 and TRBJ1-4, with D tentatively TRBD1 (5 bases). From germline, CDR1 is SGHRS and CDR2 YFSETQ. Trimming removed 2 bases from V and 4 bases from J, with 12 bases in between. This CDR3 has 15 amino acids. CDR3 sequence reads: CASSLGTGVNEKLFF. CDR3 in DNA: TGCGCCAGCAGCTTAGGGACGGGGGTTAATGAAAAACTGTTTTTT.

CDR3 in DNA: TGCGCCAGCAGCTATATGACTAGCGGGGCGGCAGATACGCAGTATTTT. It translates to CASSYMTSGAADTQYF. The rearrangement joins TRBV5-1 to TRBJ2-3; TRBD2 agrees at 11 bases. Germline trimming cut 3 bases from V and 4 bases from J; bases unmatched to any gene: 7. Germline loops: CDR1 SGHRS, CDR2 YFSETQ. The CDR3 totals 16 residues.

This clonotype was counted only a few times. The genes are TRBV7-2 and TRBJ1-4; D not resolved. Germline assignment: CDR1 SGHTA and CDR2 FQGNSA. The CDR3 loop spans 16 amino acids. Deletions cut 0 bases from V and 0 bases from J, with 8 bases between. This CDR3 is CASSLAGPATNEKLFF. CDR3 coding DNA: TGTGCCAGCAGCTTAGCAGGGCCTGCAACTAATGAAAAACTGTTTTTT.